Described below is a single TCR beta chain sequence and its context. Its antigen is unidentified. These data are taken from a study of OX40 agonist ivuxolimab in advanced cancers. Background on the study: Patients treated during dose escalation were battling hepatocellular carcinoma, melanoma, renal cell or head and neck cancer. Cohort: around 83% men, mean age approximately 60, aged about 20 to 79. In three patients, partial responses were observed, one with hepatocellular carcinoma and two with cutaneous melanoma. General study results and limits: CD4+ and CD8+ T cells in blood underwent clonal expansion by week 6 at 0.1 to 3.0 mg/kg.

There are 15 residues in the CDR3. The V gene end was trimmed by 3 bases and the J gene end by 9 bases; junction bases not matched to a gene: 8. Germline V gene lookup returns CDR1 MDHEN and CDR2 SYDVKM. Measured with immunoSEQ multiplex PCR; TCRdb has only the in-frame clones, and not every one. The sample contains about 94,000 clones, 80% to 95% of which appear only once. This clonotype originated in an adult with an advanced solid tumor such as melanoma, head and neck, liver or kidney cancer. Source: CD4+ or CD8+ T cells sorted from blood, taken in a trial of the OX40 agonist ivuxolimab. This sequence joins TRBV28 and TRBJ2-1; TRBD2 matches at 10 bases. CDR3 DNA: TGTGCCAGCAGTTTGGTTCCTAGCGGGAGTAGTGAGCAGTTCTTC. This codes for CASSLVPSGSSEQFF.